A single sample is the source of the 30 T cell receptor beta chains below, sequenced in a study of T cells after yellow fever vaccination (dated by TCRdb to between 2018 and 2021). In the paper's terms, the treatment or condition label means: live attenuated yellow fever vaccine strain. Libraries were built with 5' RACE. Sequencing took place on an Illumina HiSeq 2500. Clones were called with MiXCR by TCRdb after fastp trimmed the public reads at Q25, and only in-frame beta chains were retained. Each entry merges the rows of one CDR3 protein and shows their most common DNA and genes. The sample table shows about 60,000 distinct CDR3 sequences, and around 7% are seen once. Roughly 40% of the sample is in the top ten clones. This specimen consisted of CD8+ T cells sorted from PBMCs, obtained on the day of the first yellow fever vaccination. The receptors originated from a man aged 18-30 years who received the YFV17D yellow fever vaccine.

The table lists this clonotype with a few counts. The J gene is TRBJ1-2, the V gene TRBV7-6; unclear D gene. CDR1 and CDR2 (germline): SGHVS, FNYEAQ. The CDR3 spans 15 residues. The V end was cut by 0 bases, the J end by 4 bases, with 12 bases between. The CDR3 protein is CASSLAPQPLYGYTF. The CDR3 DNA follows: TGTGCCAGCAGCTTAGCGCCGCAGCCACTCTATGGCTACACCTTC.

A few counts support this clonotype. This rearrangement joins TRBV11-2 to TRBJ2-3; 9 bases align to TRBD2. V shed 2 bases, J shed 0 bases, and the junction held 15 bases outside the gene matches. Germline V gene data show CDR1 as SGHAT and CDR2 as FQNNGV. The CDR3 totals 20 residues. CDR3 DNA: TGTGCCAGCAGCTTATCCTCGTTACTAGCGGGTATCCGAAGCACAGATACGCAGTATTTT. Translated: CASSLSSLLAGIRSTDTQYF.

CDR3 in DNA: TGTGCCAGCAGTTACTCGATTTCAGGCGGGGAGCTGTTTTTT. It codes for CASSYSISGGELFF. The genes are TRBV6-2 or TRBV6-3 and TRBJ2-2; D is unclear. The CDR3 has 14 amino acids. The germline gives CDR1 MNHEY, CDR2 SVGEGT. V was shortened by 0 bases and J by 7 bases, with 9 bases between the two germline ends.

This clonotype was counted ten times or more. The chain links TRBV4-2 to TRBJ2-3; 7 bases are a match to TRBD2. The CDR3 covers 16 residues. Germline V gene data show CDR1 as LGHNA and CDR2 as YNFKEQ. The V and J ends lost 3 bases and 6 bases, in that order; junction bases with no gene match: 12. The DNA of the CDR3 is TGTGCCAGCAGCCAGTCCCCCCTGACTAGCCTCGATACGCAGTATTTT. This encodes CASSQSPLTSLDTQYF.

This clonotype has only a few counts. The chain has TRBV6-4 and TRBJ2-7; D not resolved. Trimming took 7 bases from V and 7 from J, leaving 17 bases between them. CDR3 size: 13 residues. Germline loops: CDR1 MRHNA, CDR2 SNTAGT. As DNA, the CDR3 is TGTGCCAGCATTCCCGACCAGCAAGGGGAGCAGTACTTC. This encodes CASIPDQQGEQYF.

This clonotype has more than one count but fewer than ten. The chain uses TRBV4-3 and TRBJ1-4, with D perhaps matching TRBD1 (5 bases). V was shortened by 1 base and J by 8 bases, with 20 bases between the two germline ends. Germline V gene lookup returns CDR1 LGHNA and CDR2 YSLEER. This CDR3 is built from 17 residues. The CDR3 spells CASSQVFPGRVREKLFF. The CDR3 DNA sequence: TGCGCCAGCAGCCAAGTTTTTCCGGGGCGCGTTCGGGAAAAACTGTTTTTT.

This clonotype was seen only a few times. For the CDR3, the DNA is TGTGCCAGCAGCTCCTCGCGGGGGCCCTTCTACGAGCAGTACTTC. Its translation: CASSSSRGPFYEQYF. This rearrangement joins TRBV7-9 to TRBJ2-7; TRBD2 might be the D (7 bases). V lost 4 bases and J 3 bases, leaving 16 bases between the germline ends. The CDR3 extends over 15 amino acids. Germline V lookup: CDR1 SEHNR, CDR2 FQNEAQ (reference sequence).

This clonotype came up many times. The rearrangement links TRBV5-1 to TRBJ2-7; D perhaps matches TRBD2 (5 bases). Germline V gene sequence: CDR1 SGHRS, CDR2 YFSETQ. This CDR3 is 14 amino acids long. The V end was cut by 1 base, the J end by 1 base, with 9 bases between. CDR3 sequence (DNA): TGCGCCAGCAGCTTGCACGGAGGATCCTACGAGCAGTACGTC. This translates into CASSLHGGSYEQYV.

The sample holds many counts of this clonotype. This sequence joins TRBV3-1 and TRBJ1-2; D not resolved. The CDR3 length is 15 residues. V was clipped by 5 bases and J by 8 bases, with 21 bases between them. Germline loops: CDR1 LGHDT, CDR2 YNNKEL (reference sequence). CDR3 bases: TGTGCCAGCAGCGCAACGGCCGGGCCTCGAGGGGGCTACACCTTC. Protein: CASSATAGPRGGYTF.

In this sample, this clonotype turned up many times. The chain links TRBV12-5 to TRBJ2-7, with TRBD1 identical over 10 bases. The V gene's germline CDR1 is LGHNT and CDR2 FRNRAP. The CDR3 loop spans 14 amino acids. V lost 7 bases to trimming and J lost 4 bases; unmatched junction nucleotides: 7. CDR3 sequence (DNA): TGTGCTAGTGCCCTTGGGGGACAGGGGTACGAGCAGTACTTC. Translated: CASALGGQGYEQYF. The full variable domain, completed using reference TRBV12-5 and TRBJ2-7, is DARVTQTPRHKVTEMGQEVTMRCQPILGHNTVFWYRQTMMQGLELLAYFRNRAPLDDSGMPKDRFSAEMPDATLATLKIQPSEPRDSAVYFCASALGGQGYEQYFGPGTRLTVT.

The V gene is TRBV2, the J gene TRBJ1-2, with D maybe TRBD1 (6 bases). This CDR3 contains 16 residues. The V end lost 9 bases, the J end lost 8 bases, and 28 bases lay between the germline ends. The germline V gene encodes CDR1 SNHLY and CDR2 FYNNEI. CDR3 protein: CARRNHLDSPEGGYTF. The CDR3 coding sequence is TGTGCCAGACGGAATCATCTGGACAGCCCGGAGGGCGGCTACACCTTC.

This clonotype was observed at least ten times. This chain uses TRBV12-3 or TRBV12-4 with TRBJ2-3; the match to TRBD1 covers 7 bases. V was pared by 10 bases and J by 0 bases, with 4 bases of the junction left unmatched. This CDR3 contains 13 residues. CDR3 region: CAISRGSTDTQYF. The CDR3 nucleotides read TGTGCCATCTCCAGGGGGAGCACAGATACGCAGTATTTT.

This clonotype was detected ten times or more. The V and J genes are TRBV4-1 and TRBJ1-5; D is unresolved. V lost 0 bases to trimming and J lost 6 bases, with 12 bases between them. CDR3 length equals 15 residues. CDR1 MGHRA and CDR2 YSYEKL come from the germline V gene. CDR3 coding DNA: TGCGCCAGCAGCCAAGATAGGTCGGGCGGTCAGCCCCAGCATTTT. Protein sequence: CASSQDRSGGQPQHF.

The genes are TRBV20-1 and TRBJ1-4; D unclear. The CDR3 contains 11 residues. In germline, CDR1 is DFQATT, CDR2 SNEGSKA (reference sequence). V was clipped by 3 bases and J by 6 bases, with 5 bases between them. The chain's CDR3 is CSARKDEKLFF. CDR3 coding DNA: TGCAGTGCTAGGAAGGATGAAAAACTGTTTTTT.

V gene TRBV7-9 combines with J gene TRBJ2-1; 7 bases align to TRBD2. Germline CDR1 reads SEHNR; CDR2 reads FQNEAQ (reference sequence). V was clipped by 4 bases and J by 5 bases; unmatched bases: 11. The CDR3 consists of 16 residues. The CDR3 loop is CASSSSRDYLNNEQFF. CDR3 nucleotides: TGTGCCAGCAGCTCGTCCCGGGACTACTTAAACAATGAGCAGTTCTTC.

This clonotype came up a few times. The rearrangement joins TRBV7-8 to TRBJ1-5; D is ambiguous. Deletions cut 5 bases from V and 0 bases from J, with 8 bases between. The germline V gene encodes CDR1 SGHVS and CDR2 FQNEAQ. The CDR3 consists of 14 residues. DNA for the CDR3: TGTGCCAGCAGCCCCCGGAGTAGCAATCAGCCCCAGCATTTT. Its protein product is CASSPRSSNQPQHF.

There are many counts of this clonotype. V usage is TRBV4-3 and J usage is TRBJ2-3; D might be TRBD1 or TRBD2, each matching 6 bases. Germline lookup yields CDR1 LGHNA and CDR2 YSLEER. The ends were cut back, 2 bases at V and 1 base at J, with 13 bases in the middle. The CDR3 loop spans 16 amino acids. CDR3 sequence (DNA): TGCGCCAGCAGCCAAACCGGGGGCAGGGGCACAGATACGCAGTATTTT. Residues: CASSQTGGRGTDTQYF.

In this sample, this clonotype is medium-sized (0.01 to 0.1%). This sequence joins TRBV4-2 and TRBJ2-3; 8 bases line up with TRBD2. This CDR3 has 16 amino acids. V dropped 0 bases and J dropped 1; count of bases not matched to a gene: 3. In germline, CDR1 is LGHNA, CDR2 YNFKEQ. Here the CDR3 reads CASSQDRAGGTDTQYF. Written as DNA, the CDR3 is TGTGCCAGCAGCCAAGATCGAGCGGGGGGCACAGATACGCAGTATTTT.

This clonotype has a handful of counts. The chain links TRBV6-6 to TRBJ1-2; 9 nucleotides agree with TRBD1. CDR1 MNHNY and CDR2 SVGAGI come from the germline V gene (reference sequence). With V trimmed by 2 bases and J by 5 bases, 3 bases remained unmatched. The CDR3 runs to 14 residues. The CDR3 protein is CASSYTGGGYGYTF. CDR3 bases: TGTGCCAGCAGTTACACAGGGGGCGGGTATGGCTACACCTTC.

A note on this clonotype: This sequence may be a read error, since a much larger clone differs from it by one base. CDR3 DNA: TGTGCCAGCTGCTTATCAGAGGCAGGGCGAGCCAAAAACATTCAGTACTTC. Amino acids: CASCLSEAGRAKNIQYF. This chain joins TRBV11-2 and TRBJ2-4, with D possibly TRBD1 on 5 matching bases. Germline CDR1 is SGHAT and CDR2 is FQNNGV. The CDR3 loop spans 17 amino acids.

This clonotype was detected only a few times. V is TRBV7-8 and J is TRBJ2-3; 7 bases align to TRBD2. Germline trimming cut 5 bases from V and 0 bases from J; bases unmatched to any gene: 5. Germline assignment: CDR1 SGHVS and CDR2 FQNEAQ. This CDR3 spans 15 amino acids. CDR3 protein: CASSPEGGSTDTQYF. The CDR3, as DNA: TGTGCCAGCAGCCCCGAGGGAGGGAGCACAGATACGCAGTATTTT.

In the case of this clonotype: A much larger clonotype is one base distant, so this may be a read error. The chain recombines TRBV6-4 with TRBJ2-1; either TRBD1 or TRBD2 may supply D (5 bases each). Germline-derived CDR1 and CDR2 are MRHNA and SNTAGT. The CDR3 covers 14 residues. CDR3: CASSLTGTNNEKFF. DNA for the CDR3: TGTGCCAGCAGTCTTACCGGGACCAACAATGAGAAGTTCTTC.

This rearrangement joins TRBV18 to TRBJ1-4; D is uncertain. Between the trimmed V and J ends, which lost 2 bases and 0 bases, there was a span of 7 bases. Germline CDR1 reads KGHSH; CDR2 reads LQKENI. This CDR3 contains 15 residues. This CDR3 is CASSPEAATNEKLFF. Written as DNA, the CDR3 is TGTGCCAGCTCACCAGAGGCCGCAACTAATGAAAAACTGTTTTTT.

This clonotype showed up many times. The chain combines TRBV4-3 with TRBJ2-6, with 8 bases aligning to TRBD1. Looked up from germline, CDR1 is LGHNA and CDR2 is YSLEER. Trimming removed 3 bases from V and 0 bases from J; junction bases left unmatched: 4. The length of the CDR3 is 17 residues. In DNA, the CDR3 is TGCGCCAGCAGCCAGACAGGGGATTACTCTGGGGCCAACGTCCTGACTTTC. It is translated as CASSQTGDYSGANVLTF.

Remarks on this clonotype: With a much larger clone just one base away, this may be a read error. The chain combines TRBV4-1 with TRBJ1-3; no clear D. The V end was cut by 0 bases, the J end by 0 bases, with 15 bases between. Per the germline V gene, CDR1 is MGHRA and CDR2 is YSYEKL. This CDR3 region has 18 residues. The CDR3 DNA is TGCGCCAGCAGCCAAGATACGGGCAGAACCCTCTCTGGAAACACCATATATTTT. Protein sequence: CASSQDTGRTLSGNTIYF.

The chain recombines TRBV27 with TRBJ2-2; tentatively, D is TRBD1 (5 bases). CDR3 size: 13 residues. Trimming cost V 6 bases and J 4 bases, with 9 bases left between them. Germline CDR1 MNHEY, CDR2 SMNVEV (reference sequence). CDR3 region: CASRGTGTGELFF. In nucleotides, the CDR3 is TGTGCCAGCAGGGGAACAGGCACCGGGGAGCTGTTTTTT.

This clonotype was picked up many times. V gene TRBV12-3 or TRBV12-4 combines with J gene TRBJ2-3, with TRBD1 identical over 9 bases. V shed 2 bases, J shed 5 bases, and the junction held 8 bases outside the gene matches. The CDR3 has 16 residues. The CDR3 spells CASSLTGQGGKDTQYF. The CDR3 DNA reads TGTGCCAGCAGTTTAACGGGACAGGGAGGCAAAGATACGCAGTATTTT.

This clonotype occurred many times. This chain connects TRBV30 to TRBJ2-2; no clear D gene. This CDR3 is built from 14 residues. Per germline, CDR1 GTSNPN and CDR2 SVGIG (reference sequence). V was cut by 1 base and J by 6 bases, with 12 bases left in between. The CDR3: CAWSAAPESGELFF. DNA of the CDR3: TGTGCCTGGAGTGCGGCTCCGGAGTCCGGGGAGCTGTTTTTT.

The J gene is TRBJ2-5, the V gene TRBV15; D gene ambiguous. Germline values: CDR1 LNHNV, CDR2 YYDKDF (reference sequence). With 0 bases removed from V and 0 bases from J, the gap between germline ends came to 8 bases. The CDR3 spans 15 residues. The CDR3 protein is CATSRDTQYQETQYF. The DNA for the CDR3 is TGTGCCACCAGCAGAGATACACAGTACCAAGAGACCCAGTACTTC.

The sample holds a few counts of this clonotype. The rearrangement links TRBV12-3 or TRBV12-4 to TRBJ2-3; D ambiguous. Trimming cost V 2 bases and J 3 bases, with 6 bases left between them. The CDR3 runs 13 residues. CDR3 DNA: TGTGCCAGCAGTTTAAGTCCAACAGATACGCAGTATTTT. It yields the protein CASSLSPTDTQYF.